These 3 T cell receptor beta chains came from one sample sequenced in a study of blood T cell repertoires in COVID-19. The data were produced by immunoSEQ multiplex PCR, yet TCRdb's version contains in-frame clones alone and is incomplete. In the table there are 46,000 or so clones, about 92% of which are singletons. Sequenced sample: peripheral blood. The source is a man in his 70s with active COVID-19.

The chain joins TRBV5-1 to TRBJ1-1; the match to TRBD1 covers 8 bases. V lost 6 bases to trimming and J lost 3 bases; unmatched junction nucleotides: 7. The germline CDR1 and CDR2 sequences are SGHRS and YFSETQ. This CDR3 has 14 residues. CDR3 amino acids: CASNKDRGYTEAFF. The CDR3 DNA reads TGCGCCAGCAACAAAGACAGGGGATACACTGAAGCTTTCTTT.

The chain carries TRBV3-1 (or the pseudogene TRBV3-2) and TRBJ1-2; D remains unclear. V was trimmed by 1 base and J by 8 bases, leaving 5 bases between them. The V gene's germline CDR1 is LGHDT and CDR2 YNNKEL (reference sequence). The CDR3 is 11 residues long. The chain's CDR3 is CASSQGRGYTF. The DNA of the CDR3 is TGTGCCAGCAGCCAAGGGAGGGGCTACACCTTC.

The rearrangement links TRBV4-3 to TRBJ2-7, with D possibly being TRBD2 (6 bases). V gave up 6 bases and J gave up 2 bases, with 17 bases separating them. Germline loops: CDR1 LGHNA, CDR2 YSLEER. The CDR3 totals 15 residues. In nucleotides, the CDR3 is TGCGCCAGCAGGATGGGTATTTCGGGGGCCTACGAGCAGTACTTC. Amino acid sequence: CASRMGISGAYEQYF.